In its sample, the clone carrying this T cell receptor beta chain was seen a few times. Its antigen is unknown. V dropped 6 bases and J dropped 8 bases, with 13 bases sitting between them. This CDR3 contains 11 residues. From germline, CDR1 is SQVTM and CDR2 ANQGSEA. The data stem from a study of cytomegalovirus exposure and HLA in healthy donors. Background on the study: Samples from HLA-typed donors yielded about 85 million unique TCRs in an early data release.

Overall study results and limits: Some V segments, including TRBV6-2 and TRBV6-3, were excluded as indistinguishable. Later work showed greater clonal expansion in HLA-associated TCR beta chains than in equally common others. Among TCR beta chains, those listed as cytomegalovirus-associated numbered some 170.

PCR was performed using 60 Vbeta and 13 Jbeta primers. The data were produced by immunoSEQ multiplex PCR, yet TCRdb's version contains in-frame clones alone and is incomplete. The sample holds 95,000 to 110,000 clones, 70% to 85% seen once. The sequence was collected from a male donor in good health and CMV-seronegative. Sequences were obtained from PBMCs. V and J are TRBV29-1 and TRBJ1-2; D gene uncertain. Here the CDR3 DNA reads TGCAGCGTCCAAAGCGCCTCAGGCTACACCTTC. Its protein is CSVQSASGYTF.